This entry lists 24 T cell receptor beta chains sequenced from one sample in a study of CD8+ T cells in alopecia areata. Treatment noted: oral pan-JAK inhibitor, 5-10 mg twice daily. cDNA reverse transcribed from extracted RNA served as the sequencing template. The method was immunoSEQ multiplex PCR; TCRdb's version includes in-frame clones alone and lacks a portion of them. The sample contains 150,000 to 200,000 clones, roughly three fifths of which appear only once. This specimen was CD8+ T cells sorted from blood, taken at week 24, from a patient treated with tofacitinib. These receptors were collected from a human donor with alopecia areata.

The V call is TRBV15, the J call TRBJ1-4, with TRBD1 as a possible D gene (5 bases). V was cut by 0 bases and J by 7 bases, with 12 bases left in between. CDR3 length: 15 residues. The germline V gene encodes CDR1 LNHNV and CDR2 YYDKDF (reference sequence). CDR3 coding DNA: TGTGCCACCAGCAGAGATCACGGGACCATTGAAAAACTGTTTTTT. Its translation: CATSRDHGTIEKLFF. The variable domain in full, completed from reference TRBV15 and TRBJ1-4, reads DAMVIQNPRYQVTQFGKPVTLSCSQTLNHNVMYWYQQKSSQAPKLLFHYYDKDFNNEADTPDNFQSRRPNTSFCFLDIRSPGLGDTAMYLCATSRDHGTIEKLFFGSGTQLSVL.

The chain uses TRBV30 and TRBJ1-1; maybe TRBD1 (6 bases). From germline, CDR1 is GTSNPN and CDR2 SVGIG (reference sequence). This CDR3 region has 13 residues. Between the trimmed V and J ends, which lost 2 bases and 4 bases, there was a span of 11 bases. CDR3 protein: CAWSRTAGTEAFF. CDR3 in DNA: TGTGCCTGGAGTAGGACAGCGGGCACTGAAGCTTTCTTT.

V gene TRBV30 combines with J gene TRBJ2-4; D remains unclear. CDR1 and CDR2 (germline): GTSNPN, SVGIG (reference sequence). The CDR3 length is 15 residues. V lost 4 bases and J 6 bases, leaving 19 bases between the germline ends. This chain's CDR3 is CAWTPEDGPGNIQYF. The CDR3 region has the DNA TGTGCCTGGACCCCCGAGGATGGACCTGGAAACATTCAGTACTTC.

This clone was counted a few times. This rearrangement joins TRBV9 to TRBJ2-7; D possibly corresponds to TRBD2 (6 bases). The CDR3 runs 15 residues. In germline, CDR1 is SGDLS, CDR2 YYNGEE. Trimming shortened V by 0 bases and J by 0 bases, and 10 bases separated the two germline ends. The CDR3 DNA reads as TGTGCCAGCAGCGTAGATCCCGGGAGCTCCTACGAGCAGTACTTC. This sequence encodes CASSVDPGSSYEQYF.

This clone was counted at least ten times. This sequence joins TRBV9 and TRBJ2-2; tentatively, D is TRBD2 (6 bases). V was shortened by 2 bases and J by 6 bases, with 8 bases between the two germline ends. This CDR3 contains 13 residues. Germline V gives CDR1 SGDLS, CDR2 YYNGEE. The CDR3 spells CASSVGLSGELFF. The CDR3 DNA reads as TGTGCCAGCAGCGTGGGACTTTCCGGGGAGCTGTTTTTT.

The V and J genes are TRBV5-6 and TRBJ2-7; D not certain. The CDR3 consists of 13 residues. Trimming shortened V by 2 bases and J by 3 bases, and 9 bases separated the two germline ends. The germline V gene has CDR1 SGHDT and CDR2 YYEEEE. The chain's CDR3 is CASSLEQNYEQYF. CDR3 bases: TGTGCCAGCAGCTTAGAACAGAACTACGAGCAGTACTTC.

The chain joins TRBV29-1 to TRBJ1-2; D is undetermined. V gave up 4 bases and J gave up 5 bases, with 14 bases separating them. Germline V gene lookup returns CDR1 SQVTM and CDR2 ANQGSEA. This CDR3 spans 13 amino acids. The CDR3 reads CSVGWSGDYGYTF. The CDR3 nucleotides are TGCAGCGTTGGTTGGTCAGGAGATTATGGCTACACCTTC.

V gene TRBV29-1 combines with J gene TRBJ1-2; TRBD1 might be the D (5 bases). V was pared by 3 bases and J by 6 bases, with 20 bases between. The germline CDR1 and CDR2 sequences are SQVTM and ANQGSEA. This CDR3 region has 15 residues. In DNA, the CDR3 is TGCAGCGTTGACAAAGACAGATTTAGAGAGGATGGCTACACCTTC. As protein: CSVDKDRFREDGYTF.

This chain uses TRBV29-1 with TRBJ1-1; D remains unclear. Trimming shortened V by 7 bases and J by 7 bases, and 10 bases separated the two germline ends. The germline gives CDR1 SQVTM, CDR2 ANQGSEA. The CDR3 length is 10 residues. The CDR3 nucleotides are TGCAGCGAGGGAGGGAGTGAAGCTTTCTTT. The encoded protein is CSEGGSEAFF.

This sequence joins TRBV4-1 and TRBJ2-5; D possibly corresponds to TRBD1 (6 bases). Trimming pared 0 bases from V and 5 bases from J, leaving 19 bases between. This CDR3 spans 17 amino acids. The germline V gene encodes CDR1 MGHRA and CDR2 YSYEKL. CDR3 amino acids: CASSQDQGIRVRETQYF. The CDR3 DNA follows: TGCGCCAGCAGCCAAGATCAGGGGATCAGGGTTCGGGAGACCCAGTACTTC.

J is TRBJ2-7 and V is TRBV13, with TRBD1 as a possible D gene (6 bases). V lost 1 base, J lost 3 bases, and 13 bases lay in between. Per the germline V gene, CDR1 is PRHDT and CDR2 is FYEKMQ (reference sequence). The CDR3 is 15 amino acids. CDR3 DNA sequence: TGTGCCAGCAGCTTAGAAGGGGACACAAGCTACGAGCAGTACTTC. Protein sequence: CASSLEGDTSYEQYF.

The chain has TRBV29-1 and TRBJ2-2; TRBD1 matches 7 bases. This CDR3 region has 15 residues. The germline gives CDR1 SQVTM, CDR2 ANQGSEA. Trimming took 7 bases from V and 3 from J; bases not matched to a gene: 11. CDR3: CSARYRGSDTGELFF. DNA of the CDR3: TGCAGCGCCCGCTACAGGGGAAGTGACACCGGGGAGCTGTTTTTT.

The rearrangement links TRBV29-1 to TRBJ2-1; 13 nucleotides line up with TRBD2. The CDR3 runs to 14 residues. CDR1 is SQVTM and CDR2 is ANQGSEA in the germline V gene. V was pared by 1 base and J by 9 bases, with 3 bases of the junction left unmatched. CDR3 loop: CSVEALAGGPEQFF. CDR3 in DNA: TGCAGCGTTGAAGCACTAGCGGGGGGGCCTGAGCAGTTCTTC.

This chain uses TRBV2 with TRBJ2-6; 8 nucleotides line up with TRBD1. CDR3 length: 18 amino acids. After removal of 7 bases from V and 0 bases from J, the junction contained 11 bases not matched to a gene. Germline lookup yields CDR1 SNHLY and CDR2 FYNNEI. CDR3 nucleotides: TGTGCCAGCATTAGGGGGATAGGACAGGGCTCTGGGGCCAACGTCCTGACTTTC. Translation gives CASIRGIGQGSGANVLTF.

The DNA of the CDR3 is TGTGCCAGCAGTGACGAATTGCGACAGGGGGCCTACGAGCAGTACTTC. Protein product: CASSDELRQGAYEQYF. The chain uses TRBV6-1 and TRBJ2-5, with 9 bases matching TRBD1. The DNA end favors TRBJ2-7, so the J call may be wrong. This CDR3 is built from 16 residues. Germline loops: CDR1 MNHNS, CDR2 SASEGT.

This clone was seen a few times. V is TRBV25-1 and J is TRBJ1-2; D gene ambiguous. The V gene lost 2 bases and the J gene lost 2 bases, with 18 bases spanning the gap. CDR1 and CDR2 (germline): MGHDK, SYGVNS. The CDR3 has 17 amino acids. CDR3 protein: CASSEGPLGYLNYGYTF. The CDR3, as DNA: TGTGCCAGCAGTGAAGGGCCCCTCGGGTACCTCAACTATGGCTACACCTTC.

Here the CDR3 reads CASSSLGLEEQYF. In DNA, the CDR3 is TGCGCCAGCAGCTCTTTGGGTCTTGAGGAGCAGTACTTC. The chain combines TRBV5-1 with TRBJ2-7; D not certain. This CDR3 contains 13 residues. Trimming pared 3 bases from V and 7 bases from J, leaving 14 bases between. CDR1 is SGHRS, CDR2 YFSETQ, per germline.

The chain is built from TRBV6-5 and TRBJ2-3; the D is unclear. V was clipped by 4 bases and J by 5 bases, with 4 bases between them. Germline V gene sequence: CDR1 MNHEY, CDR2 SVGAGI. The CDR3 totals 11 residues. This CDR3 reads CASSWEDTQYF. The CDR3 bases are TGTGCCAGCAGTTGGGAAGATACGCAGTATTTT.

A few counts support this clone. The chain employs TRBV29-1 and TRBJ2-1; tentative D call: TRBD1 (7 bases). This CDR3 is built from 13 residues. The germline V and J ends were trimmed by 7 bases and 4 bases, with 14 bases remaining between them. Germline lookup yields CDR1 SQVTM and CDR2 ANQGSEA. This chain's CDR3 is CSGQGLPYNEQFF. CDR3 coding DNA: TGCAGCGGACAGGGACTCCCGTACAATGAGCAGTTCTTC.

This clone was picked up one time. CDR3 bases: TGTGCCAGCAGTTTCTCCAGCGTCCTGCCCCAGCATTTT. Residues: CASSFSSVLPQHF. The V and J genes are TRBV27 and TRBJ1-5; D gene ambiguous. The germline V gene encodes CDR1 MNHEY and CDR2 SMNVEV (reference sequence). V was trimmed by 3 bases and J by 9 bases, leaving 12 bases between them. This CDR3 spans 13 amino acids.

The chain couples TRBV2 to TRBJ2-3; no firm D call. Trimming pared 8 bases from V and 0 bases from J, leaving 3 bases between. The CDR3 has 11 residues. Germline V gene lookup returns CDR1 SNHLY and CDR2 FYNNEI. The CDR3 DNA sequence: TGTGCCAGCCTCAGCACAGATACGCAGTATTTT. Translated, it gives CASLSTDTQYF. Supplemented by reference TRBV2 and TRBJ2-3, the full variable domain reads EPEVTQTPSHQVTQMGQEVILRCVPISNHLYFYWYRQILGQKVEFLVSFYNNEISEKSEIFDDQFSVERPDGSNFTLKIRSTKLEDSAMYFCASLSTDTQYFGPGTRLTVL.

The chain employs TRBV29-1 and TRBJ2-2; D gene unclear. The germline V gene has CDR1 SQVTM and CDR2 ANQGSEA. CDR3 length: 13 amino acids. Trimming pared 3 bases from V and 2 bases from J, leaving 7 bases between. CDR3 protein: CSVEEPNTGELFF. DNA for the CDR3: TGCAGCGTTGAGGAGCCAAACACCGGGGAGCTGTTTTTT.

This clone was found a few times. At one end, the junction sequence differs from germline, possibly due to a read error. This chain joins TRBV11-2 and TRBJ2-1; TRBD2 might be the D (6 bases). CDR1 and CDR2 from the germline V gene are SGHAT and FQNNGV. This CDR3 region has 11 residues. CDR3 sequence: CASSSGTEEFF. The CDR3 DNA is TGTGCCAGCAGCTCCGGGACTGAGGAGTTCTTC.

This clone came up a few times. The chain links TRBV6-6 to TRBJ2-7; either TRBD1 or TRBD2 may fit D (7 bases each). Trimming left V 5 bases short and J 5 bases short, with 16 bases between. The germline V gene has CDR1 MNHNY and CDR2 SVGAGI (reference sequence). This CDR3 is 14 amino acids long. The CDR3 DNA is TGTGCCAGCAGTGCGAGACAGGGAGGGAACGAGCAGTACTTC. Residues: CASSARQGGNEQYF.